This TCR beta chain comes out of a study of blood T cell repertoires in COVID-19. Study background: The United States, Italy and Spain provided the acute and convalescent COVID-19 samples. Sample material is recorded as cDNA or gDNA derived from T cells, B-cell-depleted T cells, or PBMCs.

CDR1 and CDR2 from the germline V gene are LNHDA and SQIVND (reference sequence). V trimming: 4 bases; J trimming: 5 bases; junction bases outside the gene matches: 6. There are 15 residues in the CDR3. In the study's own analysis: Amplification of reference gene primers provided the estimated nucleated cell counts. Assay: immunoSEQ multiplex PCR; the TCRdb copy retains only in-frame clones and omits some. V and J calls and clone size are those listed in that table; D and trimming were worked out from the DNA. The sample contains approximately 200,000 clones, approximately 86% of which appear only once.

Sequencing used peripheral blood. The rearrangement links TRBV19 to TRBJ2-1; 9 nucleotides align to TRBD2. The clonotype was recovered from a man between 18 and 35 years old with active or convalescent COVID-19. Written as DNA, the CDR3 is TGTGCCAGTAGTAACGGGGGACTAGCCCACAATGAGCAGTTCTTC. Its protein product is CASSNGGLAHNEQFF. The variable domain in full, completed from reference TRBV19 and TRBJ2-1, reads DGGITQSPKYLFRKEGQNVTLSCEQNLNHDAMYWYRQDPGQGLRLIYYSQIVNDFQKGDIAEGYSVSREKKESFPLTVTSAQKNPTAFYLCASSNGGLAHNEQFFGPGTRLTVL.